This TCR beta chain was observed in a study of blood T cells in healthy people across ages. The length of the CDR3 is 17 residues. Germline CDR1 reads LNHNV; CDR2 reads YYDKDF (reference sequence). Trimming left V 0 bases short and J 11 bases short, with 25 bases between. PCR was performed a second time for 7 to 11 cycles using a sample-barcoded 5' primer and a J-beta primer mix. Each CDR3 protein gets one entry after TCRdb re-called the 5' RACE reads with MiXCR. The repertoire holds hundreds of thousands of distinct CDR3 sequences, with about 56% as singletons. Note on this clonotype: It may be a read error: a sequence one base away is much more abundant.

This clonotype was sampled from a middle-aged man in good health. The specimen was blood. V usage is TRBV15 and J usage is TRBJ2-5; D assignment may be TRBD1 or TRBD2 (6 bases each). The CDR3 sequence is CATSRDMGGLASDEQYF. Here the CDR3 DNA reads TGTGCCACCAGCAGAGATATGGGGGGCCTAGCGTCCGATGAGCAGTACTTC.